This note documents a single TCR beta chain sequence. Its antigen is undetermined. The same CDR3 can be traced to other DNA sequences in this sample. The CDR3 has 13 residues. Looked up from germline, CDR1 is SGHTA and CDR2 is FQGNSA. The V and J ends lost 5 bases and 3 bases respectively, with 10 bases between them. The data originate from a study of shared clonotypes between healthy human individuals. The study's findings and limits: The generation probabilities recorded for non-shared clonotypes fell below those of clonotypes shared by all four donors. Depth of sequencing was expected to influence donor clonotype sharing.

The protocol was immunoSEQ multiplex PCR, while the TCRdb copy is restricted to in-frame clones and leaves out a portion. The sample has about 1.5 million clones; approximately 96% are singletons. The TCR comes from a man aged 25-45 years in good health. The V call is TRBV7-2, the J call TRBJ2-5; the D is unclear. The material sequenced was naive CD4+ T cells sorted from blood. Stated subset: CD45RA+ positively selected. In DNA, the CDR3 is TGTGCCAGCAGCCTAGGTCGAAAAGAGACCCAGTACTTC. It translates to CASSLGRKETQYF. The whole variable domain, remainder taken from reference TRBV7-2 and TRBJ2-5, is GAGVSQSPSNKVTEKGKDVELRCDPISGHTALYWYRQSLGQGLEFLIYFQGNSAPDKSGLPSDRFSAERTGGSVSTLTIQRTQQEDSAVYLCASSLGRKETQYFGPGTRLLVL.